Listed here are 19 T cell receptor beta chains from one sample, sequenced in a study of T cells in Graves' hyperthyroidism and ophthalmopathy. Template material for amplifying TCR beta CDR3 regions consisted of RNA transcripts. HTBI primers were used for first-round RT-PCR of the TCR CDR3. Via MiXCR, TCRdb re-called the multiplex PCR reads, giving one row per CDR3 protein. The sample contains about 280,000 distinct CDR3 sequences, about 25% of which appear only once. The source material was blood. These receptors were collected from a man in his forties or fifties with Graves' hyperthyroidism that later progressed to Graves' ophthalmopathy.

This clonotype was observed at least ten times. J is TRBJ1-3 and V is TRBV28; weak D call: TRBD1 (5 bases). Deletions cut 3 bases from V and 9 bases from J, with 12 bases between. CDR3 length: 13 residues. CDR1 and CDR2 (germline): MDHEN, SYDVKM. Here the CDR3 reads CASSFGGVGTIYF. DNA for the CDR3: TGTGCCAGCAGTTTCGGGGGGGTCGGCACCATATATTTT.

This clonotype has at least ten counts. The chain joins TRBV18 to TRBJ1-1; D unresolved. This CDR3 is 14 amino acids long. Germline assignment: CDR1 KGHSH and CDR2 LQKENI. The germline V and J ends were trimmed by 0 bases and 6 bases, with 11 bases remaining between them. The CDR3 DNA is TGTGCCAGCTCACCACCGACGGTGATGGCTGAAGCTTTCTTT. The encoded protein is CASSPPTVMAEAFF. Full variable domain (missing parts from reference TRBV18 and TRBJ1-1): NAGVMQNPRHLVRRRGQEARLRCSPMKGHSHVYWYRQLPEEGLKFMVYLQKENIIDESGMPKERFSAEFPKEGPSILRIQQVVRGDSAAYFCASSPPTVMAEAFFGQGTRLTVV.

This clonotype was seen at least ten times. A junction end diverges from the germline sequence, so it may reflect a read error. The CDR3 DNA sequence: TGTGCCAGCAGTTTAGCGGGGGTGTCAGGGGCCGGGGAGCTGTTTTTT. The encoded protein is CASSLAGVSGAGELFF. V gene TRBV7-8 combines with J gene TRBJ2-2, with TRBD2 identical over 9 bases. This CDR3 contains 16 residues. Per the germline V gene, CDR1 is SGHVS and CDR2 is FQNEAQ.

V gene TRBV6-4 combines with J gene TRBJ1-6; TRBD1 might be the D (6 bases). Between the trimmed V and J ends, which lost 5 bases and 9 bases, there was a span of 14 bases. Germline-derived CDR1 and CDR2 are MRHNA and SNTAGT. The CDR3 length is 14 residues. The CDR3 DNA sequence: TGTGCCAGCAGTTACGGACAGCCTGGTTCACCCCTCCACTTT. It codes for CASSYGQPGSPLHF.

The chain combines TRBV18 with TRBJ1-5, with D possibly matching TRBD1 (5 bases). The germline gives CDR1 KGHSH, CDR2 LQKENI. CDR3 size: 15 residues. Trimming removed 0 bases from V and 5 bases from J, with 11 bases in between. CDR3 coding DNA: TGTGCCAGCTCACCACCCGGCCCGGGGGATCAGCCCCAGCATTTT. Its translation is CASSPPGPGDQPQHF.

The genes are TRBV6-4 and TRBJ2-7; 9 nucleotides match TRBD2. V shed 2 bases and J 3 bases; nucleotides not matched to a gene: 8. CDR3 size: 16 residues. Germline V gives CDR1 MRHNA, CDR2 SNTAGT. This CDR3 reads CASSDPGTSRDYEQYF. The CDR3, as DNA: TGTGCCAGCAGTGACCCTGGGACTAGCAGAGACTACGAGCAGTACTTC.

The rearrangement uses TRBV27 and TRBJ2-7, with TRBD1 identical over 10 bases. Germline assignment: CDR1 MNHEY and CDR2 SMNVEV (reference sequence). V shed 5 bases, J shed 6 bases, and the junction held 13 bases outside the gene matches. This CDR3 is built from 16 residues. CDR3 sequence: CASSPLVGTGVGEQYF. The DNA for the CDR3 is TGTGCCAGCAGTCCCCTGGTTGGGACAGGGGTGGGCGAGCAGTACTTC.

V is TRBV5-1 and J is TRBJ2-2, with TRBD1 matching over 8 bases. V lost 5 bases to trimming and J lost 5 bases; unmatched junction nucleotides: 11. Germline loops: CDR1 SGHRS, CDR2 YFSETQ. This CDR3 comprises 16 residues. The CDR3 region is CASRANPGGATGELFF. CDR3 bases: TGCGCCAGCAGGGCAAACCCAGGGGGCGCGACCGGGGAGCTGTTTTTT.

V and J are TRBV7-2 and TRBJ2-7; either TRBD1 or TRBD2 may supply D (5 bases each). The CDR3 loop spans 15 amino acids. The germline V gene encodes CDR1 SGHTA and CDR2 FQGNSA. Trimming took 2 bases from V and 1 from J, leaving 12 bases between them. The CDR3 nucleotides are TGTGCCAGCAGCTTAAAGGGAGAGGGGTCCTACGAGCAGTACTTC. It encodes CASSLKGEGSYEQYF. The whole variable domain, filled in from reference TRBV7-2 and TRBJ2-7, reads GAGVSQSPSNKVTEKGKDVELRCDPISGHTALYWYRQSLGQGLEFLIYFQGNSAPDKSGLPSDRFSAERTGGSVSTLTIQRTQQEDSAVYLCASSLKGEGSYEQYFGPGTRLTVT.

There are many counts of this clonotype. This chain uses TRBV29-1 with TRBJ2-5, with D maybe TRBD2 (5 bases). The V end lost 1 base, the J end lost 0 bases, and 9 bases lay between the germline ends. Germline V lookup: CDR1 SQVTM, CDR2 ANQGSEA. The CDR3 has 14 amino acids. The CDR3 DNA follows: TGCAGCGTTGAAGGAGGGTGGAACCAAGAGACCCAGTACTTC. This encodes CSVEGGWNQETQYF.

This clonotype was recorded at least ten times. The chain is built from TRBV6-5 and TRBJ1-1; D is uncertain. V lost 6 bases and J lost 1, with 12 bases in between. Per germline, CDR1 MNHEY and CDR2 SVGAGI. The CDR3 totals 14 residues. CDR3 DNA: TGTGCCAGCAGCTTTTCTCTGGCGAACACTGAAGCTTTCTTT. It encodes CASSFSLANTEAFF.

The rearrangement links TRBV27 to TRBJ1-1; no definite D call. Germline CDR1 and CDR2: MNHEY and SMNVEV (reference sequence). The CDR3 sequence is 14 residues long. The V end was cut by 4 bases, the J end by 1 base, with 10 bases between. CDR3 nucleotides: TGTGCCAGCAGTTCCTACTTAAAGAACACTGAAGCTTTCTTT. Residues: CASSSYLKNTEAFF.

The J gene is TRBJ2-1, the V gene TRBV24-1; D not resolved. CDR3 length: 14 amino acids. The V end lost 8 bases, the J end lost 0 bases, and 10 bases lay between the germline ends. Germline assignment: CDR1 KGHDR and CDR2 SFDVKD. As DNA, the CDR3 is TGTGCCACCATGAGTAGAAACTCCTACAATGAGCAGTTCTTC. Its translation: CATMSRNSYNEQFF.

The sample holds many counts of this clonotype. This chain uses TRBV24-1 with TRBJ2-5, with 7 bases matching TRBD1. Germline lookup yields CDR1 KGHDR and CDR2 SFDVKD. This CDR3 spans 15 amino acids. V was clipped by 4 bases and J by 2 bases; unmatched bases: 6. The CDR3: CATSDPGQKQETQYF. CDR3 DNA: TGTGCCACCAGTGACCCGGGACAGAAGCAAGAGACCCAGTACTTC.

This chain joins TRBV6-5 and TRBJ1-3, with D unresolved. Trimming pared 4 bases from V and 2 bases from J, leaving 12 bases between. Per germline, CDR1 MNHEY and CDR2 SVGAGI. The CDR3 runs to 15 residues. DNA of the CDR3: TGTGCCAGCAGTTCGTGGAAGGTGGCTGGAAACACCATATATTTT. It translates to CASSSWKVAGNTIYF.

The chain employs TRBV6-2 or TRBV6-3 and TRBJ1-1, with no clear D. The ends were cut back, 2 bases at V and 5 bases at J, with 9 bases in the middle. The CDR3 is made up of 13 amino acids. Germline lookup yields CDR1 MNHEY and CDR2 SVGEGT. CDR3 coding DNA: TGTGCCAGCAGTTACCAACGGAGGACTGAAGCTTTCTTT. Protein: CASSYQRRTEAFF.

In its sample, this clonotype was seen many times. V gene TRBV12-3 or TRBV12-4 combines with J gene TRBJ2-5, with no clear D. The CDR3 has 14 amino acids. Trimming shortened V by 1 base and J by 0 bases, and 6 bases separated the two germline ends. The CDR3 spells CASSLETDQETQYF. The CDR3 DNA reads TGTGCCAGCAGTTTAGAAACAGACCAAGAGACCCAGTACTTC.

Many counts were recorded for this clonotype. The rearrangement joins TRBV5-1 to TRBJ2-2; no definite D call. Trimming pared 6 bases from V and 2 bases from J, leaving 11 bases between. The germline V gene has CDR1 SGHRS and CDR2 YFSETQ. The CDR3 extends over 14 amino acids. The CDR3 here is CASNLTPNTGELFF. The CDR3 nucleotides read TGCGCCAGCAACCTGACACCTAACACCGGGGAGCTGTTTTTT.

This clonotype was counted many times. J is TRBJ2-7 and V is TRBV6-5; D not resolved. Germline values: CDR1 MNHEY, CDR2 SVGAGI. The CDR3 sequence is 11 residues long. CDR3: CAVEESYEQYF. The CDR3 nucleotides are TGTGCAGTAGAGGAATCCTACGAGCAGTACTTC.